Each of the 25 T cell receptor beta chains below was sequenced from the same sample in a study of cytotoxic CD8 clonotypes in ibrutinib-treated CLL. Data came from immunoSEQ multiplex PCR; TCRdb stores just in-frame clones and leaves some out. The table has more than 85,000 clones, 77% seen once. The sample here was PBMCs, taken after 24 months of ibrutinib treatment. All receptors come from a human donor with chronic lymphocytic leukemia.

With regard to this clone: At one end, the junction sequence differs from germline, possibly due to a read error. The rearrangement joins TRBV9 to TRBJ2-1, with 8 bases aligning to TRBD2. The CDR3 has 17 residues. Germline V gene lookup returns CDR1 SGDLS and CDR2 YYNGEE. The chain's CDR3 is CAGSVAWTSSSYNEQFF. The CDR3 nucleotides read TGTGCCGGCAGCGTAGCTTGGACTAGCAGCTCCTACAATGAGCAGTTCTTC.

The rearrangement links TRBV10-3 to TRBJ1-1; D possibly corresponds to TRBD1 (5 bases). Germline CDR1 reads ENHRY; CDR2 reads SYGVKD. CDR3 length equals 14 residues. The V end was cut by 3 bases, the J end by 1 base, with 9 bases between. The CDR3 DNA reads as TGTGCCATCAGTGATTCAGGGCCGAACACTGAAGCTTTCTTT. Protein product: CAISDSGPNTEAFF.

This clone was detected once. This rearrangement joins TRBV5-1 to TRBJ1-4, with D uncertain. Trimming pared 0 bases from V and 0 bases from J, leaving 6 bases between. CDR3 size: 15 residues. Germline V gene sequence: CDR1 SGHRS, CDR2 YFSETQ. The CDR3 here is CASSLGRTTNEKLFF. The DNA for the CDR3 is TGCGCCAGCAGCTTGGGACGGACAACTAATGAAAAACTGTTTTTT.

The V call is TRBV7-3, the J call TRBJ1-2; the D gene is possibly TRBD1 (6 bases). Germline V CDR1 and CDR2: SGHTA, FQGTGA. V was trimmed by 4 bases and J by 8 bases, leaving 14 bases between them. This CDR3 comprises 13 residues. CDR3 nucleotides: TGTGCCAGCAGCTGGGGGCCCGACAGAGGCTACACCTTC. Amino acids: CASSWGPDRGYTF.

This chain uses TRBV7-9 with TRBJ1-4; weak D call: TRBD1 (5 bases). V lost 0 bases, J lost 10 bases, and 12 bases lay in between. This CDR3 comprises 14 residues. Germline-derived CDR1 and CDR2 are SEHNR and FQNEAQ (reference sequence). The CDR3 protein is CASSLAGRVGKLFF. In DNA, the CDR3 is TGTGCCAGCAGCTTAGCGGGCAGGGTTGGAAAACTGTTTTTT.

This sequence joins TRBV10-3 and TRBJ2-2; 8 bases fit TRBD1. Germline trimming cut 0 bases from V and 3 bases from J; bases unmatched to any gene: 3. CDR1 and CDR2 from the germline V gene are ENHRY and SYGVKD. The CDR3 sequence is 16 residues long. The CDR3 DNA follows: TGTGCCATCAGTGAGTCCGGACAGGGTGACACCGGGGAGCTGTTTTTT. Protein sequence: CAISESGQGDTGELFF.

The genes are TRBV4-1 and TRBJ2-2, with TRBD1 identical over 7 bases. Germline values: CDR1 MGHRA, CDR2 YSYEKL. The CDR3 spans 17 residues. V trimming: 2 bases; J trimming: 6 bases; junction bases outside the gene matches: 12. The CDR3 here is CASSQSADRFVAGELFF. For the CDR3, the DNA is TGCGCCAGCAGCCAATCGGCGGACAGGTTTGTGGCCGGGGAGCTGTTTTTT.

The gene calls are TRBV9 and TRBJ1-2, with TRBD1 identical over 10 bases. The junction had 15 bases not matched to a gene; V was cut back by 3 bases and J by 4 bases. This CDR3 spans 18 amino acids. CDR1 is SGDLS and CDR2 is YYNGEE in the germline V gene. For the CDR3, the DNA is TGTGCCAGCAGCGCAAGAGGGGGTGGGGACAGGGGATCCTATGGCTACACCTTC. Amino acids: CASSARGGGDRGSYGYTF.

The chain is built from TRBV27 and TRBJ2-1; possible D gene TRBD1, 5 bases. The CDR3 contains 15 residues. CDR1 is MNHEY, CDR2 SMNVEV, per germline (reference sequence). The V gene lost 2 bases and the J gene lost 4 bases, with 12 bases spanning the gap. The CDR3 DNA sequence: TGTGCCAGCAGTTTACGATTGGGGCCTTACAATGAGCAGTTCTTC. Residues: CASSLRLGPYNEQFF.

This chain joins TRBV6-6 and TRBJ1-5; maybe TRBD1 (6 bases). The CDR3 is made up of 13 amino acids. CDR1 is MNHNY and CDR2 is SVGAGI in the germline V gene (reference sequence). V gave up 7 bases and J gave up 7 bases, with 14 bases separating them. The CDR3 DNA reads TGTGCCAGCACCCACAGGGATTCCCAGCCCCAGCATTTT. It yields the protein CASTHRDSQPQHF.

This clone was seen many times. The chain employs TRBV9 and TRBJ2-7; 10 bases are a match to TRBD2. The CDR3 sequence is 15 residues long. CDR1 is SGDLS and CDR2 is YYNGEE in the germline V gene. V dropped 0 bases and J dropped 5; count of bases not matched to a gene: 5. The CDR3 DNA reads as TGTGCCAGCAGCGTAGCTCTAGCGGGAGTCCACGAGCAGTACTTC. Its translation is CASSVALAGVHEQYF.

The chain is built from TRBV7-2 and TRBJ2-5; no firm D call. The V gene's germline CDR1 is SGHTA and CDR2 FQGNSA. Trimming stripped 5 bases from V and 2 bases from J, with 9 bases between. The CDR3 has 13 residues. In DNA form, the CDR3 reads TGTGCCAGCAGCCTTGGGTGGCAAGAGACCCAGTACTTC. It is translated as CASSLGWQETQYF.

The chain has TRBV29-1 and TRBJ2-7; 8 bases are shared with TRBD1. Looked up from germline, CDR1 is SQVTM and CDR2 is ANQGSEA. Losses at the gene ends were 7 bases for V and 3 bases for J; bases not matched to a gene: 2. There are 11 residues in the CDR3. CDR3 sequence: CSGGQDYEQYF. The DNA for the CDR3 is TGCAGCGGGGGACAGGACTACGAGCAGTACTTC.

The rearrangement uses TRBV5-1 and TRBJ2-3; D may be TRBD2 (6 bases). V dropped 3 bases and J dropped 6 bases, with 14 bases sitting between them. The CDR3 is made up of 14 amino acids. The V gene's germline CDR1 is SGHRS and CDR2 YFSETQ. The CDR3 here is CASSSTPRGDTQYF. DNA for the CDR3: TGCGCCAGCAGCTCGACCCCTCGGGGGGATACGCAGTATTTT.

CDR3 residues: CASIRSRDAAWGTDTQYF. The DNA for the CDR3 is TGTGCCAGCATCCGAAGCAGGGATGCAGCCTGGGGCACAGATACGCAGTATTTT. V usage is TRBV7-8 and J usage is TRBJ2-3, with D possibly matching TRBD1 (5 bases). CDR1 is SGHVS and CDR2 is FQNEAQ in the germline V gene. There are 18 residues in the CDR3. With 7 bases removed from V and 1 base from J, the gap between germline ends came to 24 bases.

The chain's CDR3 is CASSFPPYEQYF. In DNA form, the CDR3 reads TGTGCCAGTAGTTTCCCCCCCTACGAGCAGTACTTC. The V gene is TRBV19, the J gene TRBJ2-7; unclear D gene. In germline, CDR1 is LNHDA, CDR2 SQIVND (reference sequence). V lost 5 bases to trimming and J lost 2 bases, with 7 bases between them. This CDR3 is 12 amino acids long.

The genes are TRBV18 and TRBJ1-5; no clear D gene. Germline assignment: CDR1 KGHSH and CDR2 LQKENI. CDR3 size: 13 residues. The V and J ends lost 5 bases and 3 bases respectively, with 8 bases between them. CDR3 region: CASSVDYNQPQHF. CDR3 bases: TGTGCCAGCTCAGTCGACTACAATCAGCCCCAGCATTTT.

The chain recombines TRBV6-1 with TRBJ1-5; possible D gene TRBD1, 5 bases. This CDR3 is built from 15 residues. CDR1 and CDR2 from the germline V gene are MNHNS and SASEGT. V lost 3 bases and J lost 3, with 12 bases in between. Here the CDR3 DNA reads TGTGCCAGCAGTGATGGGGGGTGGTCCAATCAGCCCCAGCATTTT. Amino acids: CASSDGGWSNQPQHF.

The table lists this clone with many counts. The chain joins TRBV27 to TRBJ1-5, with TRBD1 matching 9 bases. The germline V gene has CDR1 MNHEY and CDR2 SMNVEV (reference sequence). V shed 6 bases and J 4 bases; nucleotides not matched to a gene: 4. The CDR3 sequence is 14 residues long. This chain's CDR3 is CASRKGTGNQPQHF. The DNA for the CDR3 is TGTGCCAGCAGGAAAGGGACAGGGAATCAGCCCCAGCATTTT.

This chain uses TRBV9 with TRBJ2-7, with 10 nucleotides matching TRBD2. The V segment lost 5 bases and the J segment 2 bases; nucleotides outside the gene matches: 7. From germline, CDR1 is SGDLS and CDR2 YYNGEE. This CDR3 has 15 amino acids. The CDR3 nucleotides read TGTGCCAGCAGTTCTAGGACTAGCGGACCCTACGAGCAGTACTTC. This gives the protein CASSSRTSGPYEQYF.

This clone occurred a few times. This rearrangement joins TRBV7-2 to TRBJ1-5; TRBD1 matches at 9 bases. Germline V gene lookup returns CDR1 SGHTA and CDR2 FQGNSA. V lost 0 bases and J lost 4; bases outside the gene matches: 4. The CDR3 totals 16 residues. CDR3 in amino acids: CASSLAGQGANQPQHF. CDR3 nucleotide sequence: TGTGCCAGCAGCTTAGCGGGACAGGGTGCAAATCAGCCCCAGCATTTT.

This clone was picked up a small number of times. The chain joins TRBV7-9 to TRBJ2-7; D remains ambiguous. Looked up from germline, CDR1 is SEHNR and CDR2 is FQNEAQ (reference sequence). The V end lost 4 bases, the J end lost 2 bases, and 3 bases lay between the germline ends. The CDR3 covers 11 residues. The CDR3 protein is CASSSTYEQYF. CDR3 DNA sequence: TGTGCCAGCAGCTCTACCTACGAGCAGTACTTC.

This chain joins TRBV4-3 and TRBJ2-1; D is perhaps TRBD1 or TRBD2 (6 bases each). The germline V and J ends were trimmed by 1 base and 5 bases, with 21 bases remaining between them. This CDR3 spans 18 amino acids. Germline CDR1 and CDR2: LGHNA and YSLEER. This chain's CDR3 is CASSQARGGTPVNNEQFF. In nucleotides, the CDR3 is TGCGCCAGCAGCCAAGCTCGCGGCGGGACACCTGTAAACAATGAGCAGTTCTTC.

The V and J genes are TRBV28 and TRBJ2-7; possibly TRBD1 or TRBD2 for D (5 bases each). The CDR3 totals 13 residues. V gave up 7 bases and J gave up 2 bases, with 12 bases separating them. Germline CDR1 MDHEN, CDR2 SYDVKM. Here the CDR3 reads CASKGRGPYEQYF. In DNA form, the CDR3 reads TGTGCCAGCAAAGGACGGGGACCCTACGAGCAGTACTTC.

The CDR3 spells CASSQDPAGGFEQYF. The CDR3 DNA follows: TGTGCCAGCAGCCAAGACCCAGCGGGAGGTTTCGAGCAGTACTTC. This chain uses TRBV4-2 with TRBJ2-7; TRBD2 matches 9 bases. The CDR3 extends over 15 amino acids. Unmatched junction bases numbered 6, after V lost 0 bases and J lost 6 bases. Germline V lookup: CDR1 LGHNA, CDR2 YNFKEQ.